The 27 T cell receptor beta chains listed next were all sequenced from one sample in a study of T cells expressing NK-cell markers. No DNA is given; TCRdb re-called the 5' RACE reads and lists each CDR3 protein once. The sample totals some 600,000 distinct CDR3 sequences; its top ten clones hold around 3.3%. Sequencing input: blood T cells: a sorted CD56 or NKG2C T cell subset, CD4+ or CD8+ T cells, or bulk PBMC T cells (not recorded which). The receptors derive from a man between 18 and 35 years old in good health.

V and J are TRBV5-5 and TRBJ2-3; the TRBD1 assignment by TCRdb is unverifiable without DNA. Per the germline V gene, CDR1 is SGHKS and CDR2 is YYEKEE (reference sequence). The CDR3 runs 17 residues. This CDR3 reads CASSSGLNALGADTQYF.

CDR3 in amino acids: CASSFAGTEAFF. J is TRBJ1-1 and V is TRBV6-5. CDR3 length equals 12 residues. Germline V gene data show CDR1 as MNHEY and CDR2 as SVGAGI.

The chain uses TRBV5-1 and TRBJ2-1; TCRdb's D call of TRBD2 is untestable without DNA. CDR3 length equals 12 residues. Germline CDR1 and CDR2: SGHRS and YFSETQ. CDR3 protein: CASRQRENEQFF.

The chain recombines TRBV20-1 with TRBJ2-1; TCRdb selects TRBD2, and the lack of DNA leaves this call unchecked. Germline V gives CDR1 DFQATT, CDR2 SNEGSKA (reference sequence). This CDR3 spans 16 amino acids. CDR3 sequence reads: CSASPYSGRAWDEQFF.

The chain has TRBV5-1 and TRBJ2-3; the TRBD2 assignment by TCRdb is unverifiable without DNA. The V gene's germline CDR1 is SGHRS and CDR2 YFSETQ. The CDR3 covers 14 residues. The chain's CDR3 is CASSQGSGGDTQYF. The full variable domain, in which reference TRBV5-1 and TRBJ2-3 provide the parts outside the CDR3, is KAGVTQTPRYLIKTRGQQVTLSCSPISGHRSVSWYQQTPGQGLQFLFEYFSETQRNKGNFPGRFSGRQFSNSRSEMNVSTLELGDSALYLCASSQGSGGDTQYFGPGTRLTVL.

The chain recombines TRBV6-5 with TRBJ2-1; TCRdb's D call of TRBD2 is untestable without DNA. Per germline, CDR1 MNHEY and CDR2 SVGAGI. The CDR3 is 17 residues long. The CDR3 sequence: CASSYSPGGSVMGEQFF.

The chain recombines TRBV19 with TRBJ2-1; TCRdb lists TRBD1, though no DNA is available to test this call. Germline V gene data show CDR1 as LNHDA and CDR2 as SQIVND (reference sequence). This CDR3 has 14 residues. CDR3 sequence: CASSHRDSYNEQFF.

The gene calls are TRBV7-9 and TRBJ2-4. CDR3 size: 13 residues. Germline lookup yields CDR1 SEHNR and CDR2 FQNEAQ (reference sequence). This chain's CDR3 is CASNHLAKNIQYF. The full variable domain, rest sourced from reference TRBV7-9 and TRBJ2-4, is DTGVSQNPRHKITKRGQNVTFRCDPISEHNRLYWYRQTLGQGPEFLTYFQNEAQLEKSRLLSDRFSAERPKGSFSTLEIQRTEQGDSAMYLCASNHLAKNIQYFGAGTRLSVL.

This chain connects TRBV20-1 to TRBJ2-7; the TRBD1 assignment by TCRdb is unverifiable without DNA. Germline V gene sequence: CDR1 DFQATT, CDR2 SNEGSKA (reference sequence). CDR3 length: 15 residues. CDR3 sequence: CSARVGRETRSEQYF.

J is TRBJ1-2 and V is TRBV29-1; TCRdb returns TRBD1, unconfirmable since there is no DNA. Germline CDR1 is SQVTM and CDR2 is ANQGSEA. CDR3 size: 14 residues. CDR3 in amino acids: CSAAGGHSNYGYTF.

The chain has TRBV3-1 and TRBJ2-5. Germline CDR1 reads LGHDT; CDR2 reads YNNKEL (reference sequence). This CDR3 is 14 amino acids long. This CDR3 is CASSRDRSWGTQYF.

The genes are TRBV10-3 and TRBJ2-3; the TCRdb call, TRBD1, lacks DNA for checking. Germline CDR1 is ENHRY and CDR2 is SYGVKD. The CDR3 covers 13 residues. The CDR3 reads CAISRGKTDTQYF.

The rearrangement links TRBV7-2 to TRBJ2-1; TCRdb lists TRBD2, though no DNA is available to test this call. CDR1 is SGHTA, CDR2 FQGNSA, per germline. This CDR3 is 17 amino acids long. This CDR3 reads CASSLAHGLAGGNEQFF. The full variable domain, in which reference TRBV7-2 and TRBJ2-1 provide the parts outside the CDR3, is GAGVSQSPSNKVTEKGKDVELRCDPISGHTALYWYRQSLGQGLEFLIYFQGNSAPDKSGLPSDRFSAERTGGSVSTLTIQRTQQEDSAVYLCASSLAHGLAGGNEQFFGPGTRLTVL.

V usage is TRBV6-2 or TRBV6-3 and J usage is TRBJ1-5. This CDR3 contains 16 residues. Germline CDR1 MNHEY, CDR2 SVGEGT. CDR3 amino acids: CASNIGVSYSNQPQHF.

The chain recombines TRBV7-2 with TRBJ2-5; the D call of TRBD2 rests on TCRdb alone, since no DNA is present to check it. Per germline, CDR1 SGHTA and CDR2 FQGNSA. The CDR3 extends over 17 amino acids. The CDR3 sequence is CASSTGTSGRYQETQYF.

The genes are TRBV12-3 or TRBV12-4 and TRBJ2-3; the TCRdb call, TRBD2, lacks DNA for checking. The CDR3 loop spans 17 amino acids. The CDR3 sequence is CASSNSSSGRATDTQYF.

CDR3 in amino acids: CASSEALMSAHGYTF. The rearrangement links TRBV6-1 to TRBJ1-2. The CDR3 covers 15 residues. The V gene's germline CDR1 is MNHNS and CDR2 SASEGT.

V gene TRBV20-1 combines with J gene TRBJ2-1; the TCRdb D gene call, TRBD2, has no DNA to confirm it. CDR1 and CDR2 from the germline V gene are DFQATT and SNEGSKA (reference sequence). The CDR3 sequence is 16 residues long. CDR3 in amino acids: CSASRVLAGRMDEQFF.

The chain carries TRBV4-2 and TRBJ2-2; TCRdb returns TRBD1, unconfirmable since there is no DNA. The V gene's germline CDR1 is LGHNA and CDR2 YNFKEQ. The CDR3 totals 15 residues. CDR3 sequence: CASSPLTGGSGELFF.

The V call is TRBV6-1, the J call TRBJ2-1; TCRdb gives TRBD1 as the D gene, but with no DNA this cannot be confirmed. The germline CDR1 and CDR2 sequences are MNHNS and SASEGT. This CDR3 spans 14 amino acids. The CDR3 is CASGTGPSYNEQFF.

The chain joins TRBV29-1 to TRBJ2-1; as DNA is missing, the TRBD2 call by TCRdb cannot be tested. This CDR3 has 13 amino acids. Germline assignment: CDR1 SQVTM and CDR2 ANQGSEA. The CDR3 loop is CSALSGRGYEQFF.

The V gene is TRBV5-1, the J gene TRBJ2-1; TCRdb names TRBD1, which stays unverified in the absence of DNA. The length of the CDR3 is 12 residues. Germline lookup yields CDR1 SGHRS and CDR2 YFSETQ. The CDR3 loop is CASSPPGNEQFF.

The genes are TRBV28 and TRBJ1-2; the TCRdb D gene call, TRBD1, has no DNA to confirm it. Germline V gives CDR1 MDHEN, CDR2 SYDVKM. The CDR3 consists of 16 residues. The CDR3 sequence is CASSLSVSAGALGYTF.

The gene calls are TRBV7-2 and TRBJ2-1; TCRdb gives TRBD2 as the D gene, but with no DNA this cannot be confirmed. The V gene's germline CDR1 is SGHTA and CDR2 FQGNSA. This CDR3 is 19 amino acids long. The CDR3 protein is CASSPRGGKTSANYNEQFF.

This rearrangement joins TRBV20-1 to TRBJ2-4; TCRdb selects TRBD2, and the lack of DNA leaves this call unchecked. The CDR3 length is 12 residues. Germline loops: CDR1 DFQATT, CDR2 SNEGSKA (reference sequence). CDR3 loop: CSASSGGNIQYF.

V and J are TRBV19 and TRBJ2-1; the TCRdb call, TRBD2, lacks DNA for checking. Germline CDR1 and CDR2: LNHDA and SQIVND (reference sequence). The CDR3 covers 13 residues. CDR3 sequence: CASSILARNEQFF.

This chain joins TRBV3-1 and TRBJ2-5; TCRdb selects TRBD2, and the lack of DNA leaves this call unchecked. The CDR3 sequence is 16 residues long. Per germline, CDR1 LGHDT and CDR2 YNNKEL (reference sequence). The CDR3: CASSQRTSGTQETQYF.